Listed below are T cell receptor beta chains from one sample, sequenced in a study of T cell repertoires in cytomegalovirus infection. TCRdb re-called the reads through MiXCR, storing one row per CDR3 protein. The sample carries about 360,000 distinct CDR3 sequences, around a sixth recorded once. Sequenced: PBMCs. These receptor sequences come from a human donor in good health (CMV status not recorded). Some clones in this sample may be carry-over from other donors' samples. Both conserved end residues are part of each CDR3. The D gene is left open where the match is weak. The size entry is marked missing in some rows and otherwise reads once, few, many or a size class.

>TRBV28|-|-|TRBJ1-5
TGTGCCAGCAGTCGCTTTTGGCCCCAGCATTTT
CASSRFWPQHF
>TRBV20-1|-|few|TRBJ1-5
TGCAGTGCCCAGAAGGCTGGGAGGCAGCCCCAGCATTTT
CSAQKAGRQPQHF
>TRBV7-9|-|many|TRBJ2-1
TGTGCCAGCAGCCAACAGGGCATGAGGGAGTTCTTC
CASSQQGMREFF
>TRBV2|TRBD1|-|TRBJ1-4
TGTGCCAGCAGCCAATTGAGGGGGCTCGGGGAAAAACTGTTTTTT
CASSQLRGLGEKLFF
>TRBV6-6|TRBD1|many|TRBJ1-5
TGTGCCAGCAGACAACCGGACAGGACGAATCAGCCCCAGCATTTT
CASRQPDRTNQPQHF
>TRBV20-1|TRBD1|-|TRBJ2-3
TGCAGTGCCCTAGACAGGGGCGCCACCGATACGCAGTATTTT
CSALDRGATDTQYF
>TRBV7-8|TRBD1|many|TRBJ1-1
TGTGCCAGCAGCTTAGATCGGACAGGGGCTTTCTTT
CASSLDRTGAFF
>TRBV11-2|-|-|TRBJ2-1
TGTGCCAGCAGCTTTTCGGCCCTTGATTACAATGAGCAGTTCTTC
CASSFSALDYNEQFF
>TRBV7-2|TRBD2|-|TRBJ2-3
TGTGCCAGCAGCGATCGACTAGCGGGCCCTGATACGCAGTATTTT
CASSDRLAGPDTQYF
>TRBV18|-|-|TRBJ2-7
TGTGCCAGCTCACCAGGTGAGGGACGGACCTACGAGCAGTACTTC
CASSPGEGRTYEQYF
>TRBV7-2|-|many|TRBJ2-5
TGTGCCAGCAGCTTAAGTCGGCGGGACCCCGGTGGATTGGAGACCCAGTACTTC
CASSLSRRDPGGLETQYF
>TRBV27|-|-|TRBJ1-1
TGTGCCAGCAGTTCCAGACGGCGAGAGGCTTTCTTT
CASSSRRREAFF
>TRBV7-2|-|many|TRBJ1-2
TGTGCCAGCAGCTCACAGGGATACGGCTACACCTTC
CASSSQGYGYTF
>TRBV7-2|TRBD2|many|TRBJ2-6
TGTGCCAGCAGCCTCAAACCACTAGCGGGATTGCAGCCTGGGGCCAACGTCCTGACTTTC
CASSLKPLAGLQPGANVLTF
>TRBV4-1|TRBD2|few|TRBJ2-5
TGCGCCAGCAGCCATCCCCAGCGGGAGGGCCTCGAGACCCAGTACTTC
CASSHPQREGLETQYF
>TRBV6-2/TRBV6-3|-|-|TRBJ1-5
TGTGCCAGCAGTTACCGGGGGTACAATCAGCCCCAGCATTTT
CASSYRGYNQPQHF
>TRBV27|-|many|TRBJ1-1
TGTGCCAGCACCGTGTCGTCGGGGAACACTGAAGCTTTCTTT
CASTVSSGNTEAFF
>TRBV12-3/TRBV12-4|TRBD1|many|TRBJ2-3
TGTGCCAGCAGTCCAGGGGGAGCAGATACGCAGTATTTT
CASSPGGADTQYF
>TRBV9|TRBD1|-|TRBJ1-6
TGTGCCAGCAGCCCAAGACAGGGGGATTCACCCCTCCACTTT
CASSPRQGDSPLHF
>TRBV9|-|-|TRBJ2-3
TGTGCCAGCAGCGTGACGGGTACCGGCACAGATACGCAGTATTTT
CASSVTGTGTDTQYF
>TRBV24-1|-|-|TRBJ2-1
TGTGCCACCAGTGGTTCTCGGACGAGCGTAGTTAATGAGCAGTTCTTC
CATSGSRTSVVNEQFF
>TRBV7-2|-|many|TRBJ1-5
TGTGCCAGCAGCTTAGGCGCGGGCAATCAGCCCCAGCATTTT
CASSLGAGNQPQHF
>TRBV7-2|-|-|TRBJ2-2
TGTGCCAGCAGCTCGACAGTCACCGGGGAGCTGTTTTTT
CASSSTVTGELFF
>TRBV14|-|-|TRBJ2-6
TGTGCCAGCAGCCGGTATGGGAGCTCTGGGGCCAACGTCCTGACTTTC
CASSRYGSSGANVLTF
>TRBV4-1|-|few|TRBJ2-1
TGCGCCAGCAGCCAAGATACGGGGGAGTGGTACAATGAGCAGTTCTTC
CASSQDTGEWYNEQFF
>TRBV7-9|-|-|TRBJ1-1
TGTGCCAGCACCCACCAAGGGGGGAACACTGAAGCTTTCTTT
CASTHQGGNTEAFF
>TRBV14|-|few|TRBJ2-3
TGTGCCAGCAGCCAAGCTCTATCCACAGATACGCAGTATTTT
CASSQALSTDTQYF
>TRBV6-1|-|-|TRBJ2-5
TGTGCCAGCAGTGAATCGTGGGGGGAGACCCAGTACTTC
CASSESWGETQYF
>TRBV5-1|TRBD1|-|TRBJ1-1
TGCGCCAGCAGCCTATTACCCCCGGGACAGGGGAACACTGAAGCTTTCTTT
CASSLLPPGQGNTEAFF
>TRBV6-1|-|-|TRBJ1-2
TGTGCCAGCAGGGGGACGAGCAATGGCTACACCTTC
CASRGTSNGYTF
>TRBV7-2|-|many|TRBJ1-1
TGTGCCAGCAGCTTATATCCCCGTCGGGGGGGCTCTGAAGCTTTCTTT
CASSLYPRRGGSEAFF
>TRBV10-3|TRBD1|-|TRBJ2-1
TGTGCCATCAGTGAGAAGACAGGGGGTAATGAGCAGTTCTTC
CAISEKTGGNEQFF
>TRBV7-9|-|many|TRBJ2-3
TGTGCCAGCAGCTTAGTGGCAACAGGAGGGGCCACAGATACGCAGTATTTT
CASSLVATGGATDTQYF
>TRBV4-3|-|-|TRBJ2-3
TGCGCCAGCAGCCAAGAAGGCCAAATTGGGGATACGCAGTATTTT
CASSQEGQIGDTQYF
>TRBV12-3/TRBV12-4|-|few|TRBJ1-6
TGTGCCAGCAGTCTCCCCGGACAGAGGCGTGATTCACCCCTCCACTTT
CASSLPGQRRDSPLHF
>TRBV27|-|few|TRBJ2-3
TGTGCCAGCAGTTTATCCTCGGAGCGAACAGATACGCAGTATTTT
CASSLSSERTDTQYF
>TRBV7-2|-|many|TRBJ1-2
TGTGCCAGCAGCCCTCGCGGTCCCCGTGGCTACACCTTC
CASSPRGPRGYTF
>TRBV7-7|-|-|TRBJ2-1
TGTGCCAGCAGCCCTAGACTTCAAAGCTCCTACAATGAGCAGTTCTTC
CASSPRLQSSYNEQFF
>TRBV20-1|-|-|TRBJ2-5
TGCAGTGCTAGAGGTTCCGGGATACAAGAGACCCAGTACTTC
CSARGSGIQETQYF
>TRBV12-5|-|few|TRBJ2-3
TGTGCTAGTGGTTTCGGTCAAGGAGATACGCAGTATTTT
CASGFGQGDTQYF
>TRBV7-6|-|many|TRBJ1-1
TGTGCCAGCAGCCCTAACGTGATCGGCACTGAAGCTTTCTTT
CASSPNVIGTEAFF
>TRBV20-1|-|few|TRBJ1-1
TGCAGTGCTAGGGTGGCCTCCGAAGCTTTCTTT
CSARVASEAFF
>TRBV5-6|-|-|TRBJ1-1
TGTGCCAGCAGCCCGTCGGGGAACACTGAAGCTTTCTTT
CASSPSGNTEAFF
>TRBV12-3/TRBV12-4|-|-|TRBJ1-5
TGTGCCAGCAGCCAGACCCGCCAGGAAAATCAGCCCCAGCATTTT
CASSQTRQENQPQHF
>TRBV10-3|-|-|TRBJ1-3
TGTGCCATCAGTGTCGACAGCCCCTCTGGAAACACCATATATTTT
CAISVDSPSGNTIYF
>TRBV12-3/TRBV12-4|-|many|TRBJ1-3
TGTGCCAGCAGTTTGAGGGGAGCTGGAAACACCATATATTTT
CASSLRGAGNTIYF
>TRBV6-2/TRBV6-3|TRBD2|-|TRBJ2-3
TGTGCCAGCAGTTACTCGAGGACTAGAATTACGCAGTATTTT
CASSYSRTRITQYF
>TRBV6-2/TRBV6-3|-|many|TRBJ2-1
TGTGCCAGCCTTGGAGGGCCGAGGAATGAGCAGTTCTTC
CASLGGPRNEQFF